This TCR beta chain was profiled in a study of beta chain features in type 1 diabetes. Overall study context: Sorted cells, 90 million to 120 million in number, were examined across all samples. Study-level findings and limits: Patients and controls would be equally affected if PCR favored shorter templates. Compared to healthy donors, patients appeared to have naive, central memory and Treg TCRB repertoires that were more alike.

A word on this clone: What it recognizes is unknown.

The CDR3 runs 16 residues. Reverse transcription of all isolated RNA meant that expressed TCRB transcripts were sequenced. Here immunoSEQ multiplex PCR was the method, and the copy in TCRdb shows in-frame clones only, minus some. The sample records tens of thousands of clones, around 45% being singletons. Each of the CD4+ naive, central memory, regulatory and stem cell-like memory populations was sorted via CD45RO/CCR7/CD25/CD127/CD95/CD27. The V and J genes are TRBV21-1 and TRBJ2-7; the table's D call of TRBD1 was not tested on the DNA. TRBV21-1 is given as a pseudogene. This receptor was obtained from a young woman in good health. Specimen: central memory CD4+ T cells from blood. For the CDR3, the DNA is TGTGCCAGCAGCAAGCCAGGACAGGCGGAGGCCTACGAGCAGTACTTC. Translated, it gives CASSKPGQAEAYEQYF.